This TCR beta chain comes out of a study of response to subunit inactivated influenza vaccine. The CDR3 totals 15 residues. V shed 6 bases, J shed 3 bases, and the junction held 5 bases outside the gene matches. TCRdb reanalysed the RT-PCR reads using MiXCR and keeps one entry per CDR3 protein. This table holds about 650,000 distinct CDR3 sequences, about 15% found once. This clonotype has only a few counts. The source of this sequence is a man between 45 and 60 years old who received an inactivated influenza vaccine. This sample comprised PBMCs from blood, obtained 11 to 12 days after vaccination. V usage is TRBV12-3 or TRBV12-4 and J usage is TRBJ2-2; 9 nucleotides agree with TRBD2. CDR3 in DNA: TGTGCCAGCAGCCCTAGCGGGGTCGACACCGGGGAGCTGTTTTTT. It is translated as CASSPSGVDTGELFF.